Listed here are 26 T cell receptor beta chains from one sample, sequenced in a study of long-term antiretroviral therapy in people with HIV. Runs used v3.0 of the immunoSEQ assay and were done at survey level. Clones were sequenced by immunoSEQ multiplex PCR, and TCRdb holds only the in-frame ones, with some missing. The table includes approximately 16,000 clones, 88% detected once. Specimen: unsorted PBMCs, collected 2.3 years before starting antiretroviral therapy. These TCRs come from a woman aged 30 to 39 with HIV.

The rearrangement links TRBV18 to TRBJ2-4; D is perhaps TRBD2 (6 bases). Germline lookup yields CDR1 KGHSH and CDR2 LQKENI. The CDR3 sequence is 15 residues long. V was pared by 3 bases and J by 0 bases, with 9 bases between. Here the CDR3 reads CASSPQGLAKNIQYF. The CDR3 DNA reads as TGTGCCAGCTCACCTCAGGGACTAGCCAAAAACATTCAGTACTTC.

This clone showed up just once. This chain connects TRBV7-8 to TRBJ2-5; 11 bases map to TRBD1. V was pared by 4 bases and J by 4 bases, with 11 bases of the junction left unmatched. CDR1 and CDR2 from the germline V gene are SGHVS and FQNEAQ. The CDR3 covers 17 residues. CDR3 in DNA: TGTGCCAGCAGCTACACATTCGGACAGGGGGCATTAGAGACCCAGTACTTC. Its protein product is CASSYTFGQGALETQYF. The whole variable domain, filled in from reference TRBV7-8 and TRBJ2-5, reads GAGVSQSPRYKVAKRGQDVALRCDPISGHVSLFWYQQALGQGPEFLTYFQNEAQLDKSGLPSDRFFAERPEGSVSTLKIQRTQQEDSAVYLCASSYTFGQGALETQYFGPGTRLLVL.

This chain links TRBV28 with TRBJ1-5; the D gene is possibly TRBD1 (5 bases). CDR3 length: 15 amino acids. Germline V gives CDR1 MDHEN, CDR2 SYDVKM. Trimming stripped 6 bases from V and 8 bases from J, with 20 bases between. The CDR3 loop reads CASSPGTAGVKPQHF. The CDR3 nucleotides read TGTGCCAGCAGCCCCGGGACGGCCGGAGTGAAGCCCCAGCATTTT.

The chain carries TRBV18 and TRBJ1-2; TRBD1 matches at 7 bases. Unmatched junction bases numbered 8, after V lost 1 base and J lost 0 bases. This CDR3 comprises 17 residues. Germline V lookup: CDR1 KGHSH, CDR2 LQKENI. The CDR3 DNA sequence: TGTGCCAGCTCACCACGGACAGGAAGGGGCCCTAACTATGGCTACACCTTC. It is translated as CASSPRTGRGPNYGYTF.

The rearrangement joins TRBV6-1 to TRBJ2-5; 9 bases match TRBD1. The CDR3 contains 14 residues. Germline V lookup: CDR1 MNHNS, CDR2 SASEGT. J was trimmed by 5 bases and V by 6 bases; bases with no gene match: 7. CDR3 residues: CASRTGGPGETQYF. The CDR3 nucleotides read TGTGCCAGCAGAACAGGGGGCCCGGGGGAGACCCAGTACTTC.

The gene calls are TRBV7-3 and TRBJ2-1; 8 nucleotides agree with TRBD2. Per germline, CDR1 SGHTA and CDR2 FQGTGA. With 5 bases clipped from V and 2 bases from J, the junction kept 5 bases outside the gene matches. The CDR3 spans 15 residues. CDR3 in amino acids: CASSQLAVAYNEQFF. CDR3 bases: TGTGCCAGCAGCCAACTAGCGGTAGCCTACAATGAGCAGTTCTTC.

The V and J genes are TRBV10-3 and TRBJ1-6; D possibly corresponds to TRBD1 (6 bases). Trimming took off 3 bases at V and 13 bases at J, with 16 bases between the two ends. Germline assignment: CDR1 ENHRY and CDR2 SYGVKD. The CDR3 has 14 amino acids. This CDR3 is CAISEGAGEFPLHF. Here the CDR3 DNA reads TGTGCCATCAGTGAAGGGGCAGGGGAGTTCCCCCTCCACTTT.

The rearrangement links TRBV7-9 to TRBJ1-4; weak D call: TRBD1 (5 bases). The length of the CDR3 is 15 residues. Germline V CDR1 and CDR2: SEHNR, FQNEAQ (reference sequence). V lost 1 base, J lost 5 bases, and 11 bases lay in between. This CDR3 reads CASSLGDRDNEKLFF. The CDR3 DNA reads as TGTGCCAGCAGCTTAGGAGACAGAGACAATGAAAAACTGTTTTTT.

V is TRBV18 and J is TRBJ2-2; 10 bases fit TRBD2. The germline V gene encodes CDR1 KGHSH and CDR2 LQKENI. V dropped 2 bases and J dropped 4; count of bases not matched to a gene: 1. The CDR3 contains 15 residues. The DNA for the CDR3 is TGTGCCAGCTCACCAACTAGCGGGGTCACCGGGGAGCTGTTTTTT. As protein: CASSPTSGVTGELFF.

This sequence joins TRBV7-8 and TRBJ2-3; the D call may be TRBD1 or TRBD2 (6 bases each). The CDR3 loop spans 16 amino acids. Trimming removed 4 bases at V and 2 bases at J, with 16 bases between. Germline V gene lookup returns CDR1 SGHVS and CDR2 FQNEAQ. As DNA, the CDR3 is TGTGCCAGCAGCTCAGTAGGGGGGACCAACACAGATACGCAGTATTTT. Its translation: CASSSVGGTNTDTQYF.

In nucleotides, the CDR3 is TGTGCCAGCAGGGACACCAAGGCTTCAGGCTACACCTTC. Protein product: CASRDTKASGYTF. The rearrangement links TRBV27 to TRBJ1-2; tentatively, D is TRBD1 (5 bases). This CDR3 region has 13 residues. V lost 6 bases, J lost 8 bases, and 16 bases lay in between. CDR1 is MNHEY, CDR2 SMNVEV, per germline (reference sequence).

The chain uses TRBV5-6 and TRBJ2-4, with D perhaps TRBD1 or TRBD2 (6 bases each). The CDR3 is 13 residues long. With 3 bases removed from V and 5 bases from J, the gap between germline ends came to 9 bases. The V gene's germline CDR1 is SGHDT and CDR2 YYEEEE. CDR3 protein: CASSSRGENIQYF. DNA of the CDR3: TGTGCCAGCAGCTCAAGGGGGGAAAACATTCAGTACTTC.

The chain is built from TRBV5-1 and TRBJ2-6, with 7 bases fitting TRBD2. V was pared by 4 bases and J by 0 bases, with 4 bases of the junction left unmatched. The germline CDR1 and CDR2 sequences are SGHRS and YFSETQ. This CDR3 is built from 16 residues. CDR3 bases: TGCGCCAGCAGCCAGCGGGGTTACTCTGGGGCCAACGTCCTGACTTTC. Encoded protein: CASSQRGYSGANVLTF.

The chain couples TRBV7-2 to TRBJ1-2; D gene ambiguous. Germline V gene sequence: CDR1 SGHTA, CDR2 FQGNSA. There are 11 residues in the CDR3. V lost 5 bases to trimming and J lost 7 bases, with 8 bases between them. CDR3 region: CASSRARGYTF. In DNA form, the CDR3 reads TGTGCCAGCAGCCGGGCCCGTGGCTACACCTTC.

This clone was seen just once. J is TRBJ1-2 and V is TRBV5-5; D not resolved. CDR1 is SGHKS, CDR2 YYEKEE, per germline (reference sequence). Between the trimmed V and J ends, which lost 1 base and 7 bases, there was a span of 8 bases. This CDR3 comprises 12 residues. This CDR3 reads CASSLTQFGYTF. CDR3 DNA sequence: TGTGCCAGCAGCTTGACCCAGTTTGGCTACACCTTC.

This chain links TRBV2 with TRBJ2-1; D is undetermined. CDR3 length: 13 residues. Trimming pared 4 bases from V and 6 bases from J, leaving 10 bases between. CDR1 is SNHLY, CDR2 FYNNEI, per germline. The CDR3 region is CASSGGLGNEQFF. The CDR3 DNA reads TGTGCCAGCAGTGGGGGTCTCGGCAATGAGCAGTTCTTC.

The rearrangement links TRBV19 to TRBJ2-2; D perhaps matches TRBD2 (5 bases). CDR1 LNHDA and CDR2 SQIVND come from the germline V gene (reference sequence). The CDR3 contains 14 residues. V was trimmed by 5 bases and J by 5 bases, leaving 12 bases between them. DNA of the CDR3: TGTGCCAGTAGTTGGGGTCGGGATACCGGGGAGCTGTTTTTT. Translating gives CASSWGRDTGELFF.

This sequence joins TRBV6-5 and TRBJ1-3; D uncertain. Germline assignment: CDR1 MNHEY and CDR2 SVGAGI. The V end lost 0 bases, the J end lost 0 bases, and 6 bases lay between the germline ends. The CDR3 loop spans 15 amino acids. The CDR3 spells CASSYSPFSGNTIYF. The CDR3 DNA sequence: TGTGCCAGCAGTTACTCGCCTTTCTCTGGAAACACCATATATTTT.

The J gene is TRBJ2-7, the V gene TRBV4-1; no clear D. Trimming took off 0 bases at V and 1 base at J, with 10 bases between the two ends. The length of the CDR3 is 15 residues. Germline CDR1 and CDR2: MGHRA and YSYEKL. For the CDR3, the DNA is TGCGCCAGCAGCCAAGAGTGGGGTTGGTCCTACGAGCAGTACTTC. This translates into CASSQEWGWSYEQYF.

As to this clone: At one end, the junction sequence differs from germline, possibly due to a read error. The rearrangement uses TRBV11-2 and TRBJ1-2, with no clear D. The germline CDR1 and CDR2 sequences are SGHAT and FQNNGV. The CDR3 loop spans 15 amino acids. The CDR3 bases are TGTGCCAGCAGCCTAGAGCGCGGTCCTGGGTATGGCTACACCTTC. As protein: CASSLERGPGYGYTF.

The rearrangement links TRBV4-3 to TRBJ2-3; maybe TRBD2 (6 bases). The CDR3 is 16 amino acids. Trimming pared 0 bases from V and 4 bases from J, leaving 14 bases between. Germline V gene lookup returns CDR1 LGHNA and CDR2 YSLEER. The CDR3 nucleotides read TGCGCCAGCAGCCAAGATTCAGGGACTCATTCAGATACGCAGTATTTT. It yields the protein CASSQDSGTHSDTQYF.

This rearrangement joins TRBV7-9 to TRBJ1-2; no clear D gene. Germline CDR1 SEHNR, CDR2 FQNEAQ (reference sequence). This CDR3 contains 17 residues. Trimming took 1 base from V and 5 from J, leaving 20 bases between them. The CDR3 bases are TGTGCCAGCAGCTTAGTCGCTCAGGTTTTGGCGGGGTATGGCTACACCTTC. Its protein is CASSLVAQVLAGYGYTF.

The chain links TRBV2 to TRBJ2-5; possible D gene TRBD2, 5 bases. V dropped 1 base and J dropped 2 bases, with 14 bases sitting between them. The germline gives CDR1 SNHLY, CDR2 FYNNEI. There are 16 residues in the CDR3. The CDR3 region is CASSEGWTGSQETQYF. The CDR3 bases are TGTGCCAGCAGTGAAGGGTGGACGGGGTCACAAGAGACCCAGTACTTC. The complete variable domain, with remaining parts taken from reference TRBV2 and TRBJ2-5, reads EPEVTQTPSHQVTQMGQEVILRCVPISNHLYFYWYRQILGQKVEFLVSFYNNEISEKSEIFDDQFSVERPDGSNFTLKIRSTKLEDSAMYFCASSEGWTGSQETQYFGPGTRLLVL.

This chain links TRBV9 with TRBJ1-3, with 10 positions matching TRBD1. V shed 3 bases, J shed 9 bases, and the junction held 6 bases outside the gene matches. The CDR3 covers 14 residues. Per the germline V gene, CDR1 is SGDLS and CDR2 is YYNGEE. The CDR3 sequence: CASSETGGRGTIYF. Written as DNA, the CDR3 is TGTGCCAGCAGCGAGACAGGGGGCAGAGGCACCATATATTTT. The complete variable domain, with remaining parts taken from reference TRBV9 and TRBJ1-3, reads DSGVTQTPKHLITATGQRVTLRCSPRSGDLSVYWYQQSLDQGLQFLIQYYNGEERAKGNILERFSAQQFPDLHSELNLSSLELGDSALYFCASSETGGRGTIYFGEGSWLTVV.

The chain couples TRBV7-9 to TRBJ1-5; maybe TRBD1 (6 bases). The CDR3 loop spans 15 amino acids. CDR1 and CDR2 (germline): SEHNR, FQNEAQ (reference sequence). V was pared by 7 bases and J by 7 bases, with 20 bases between. CDR3 protein: CASTNGGPRGQPQHF. Here the CDR3 DNA reads TGTGCCAGCACTAACGGGGGGCCCCGGGGACAGCCCCAGCATTTT.

This clone showed up just a few times. This same CDR3 is encoded by further DNA sequences in the sample. The CDR3 sequence is CASGITMNTEAFF. CDR3 nucleotide sequence: TGTGCCAGTGGGATTACGATGAACACTGAAGCTTTCTTT. The rearrangement uses TRBV19 and TRBJ1-1; no clear D gene. The germline CDR1 and CDR2 sequences are LNHDA and SQIVND (reference sequence). The CDR3 consists of 13 residues. Trimming left V 8 bases short and J 0 bases short, with 10 bases between.